This TCR beta chain was profiled in a study of blood T cells in healthy people across ages. Germline V lookup: CDR1 ENHRY, CDR2 SYGVKD. CDR3 length: 13 residues. V lost 6 bases and J lost 2; bases outside the gene matches: 4. As regards this clonotype: A much larger clone sits a single nucleotide away, making a read error possible.

It was with a sample-barcoded 5' primer and a J-beta primer mix that a second PCR of roughly 6 to 12 cycles was run. TCRdb re-called the 5' RACE reads through MiXCR, storing one row per CDR3 protein. This table holds fewer than 800,000 distinct CDR3 sequences, approximately 31% found once. The sequenced sample was blood. The V and J genes are TRBV10-3 and TRBJ2-7; 7 nucleotides match TRBD2. This clonotype was obtained from a woman older than 75 in good health. CDR3 nucleotide sequence: TGTGCCATCAGGGCGGGGGAACCCTACGAGCAGTACTTC. Its protein product is CAIRAGEPYEQYF.